The 18 T cell receptor beta chains listed next were all sequenced from one sample in a study of cytomegalovirus exposure and HLA in healthy donors (dated by TCRdb to 2016 to 2017). The library was built by means of the immunoSEQ multiplex PCR assay. The multiplex PCR relied on a mix of 60 forward primers for TCR Vbeta segments and 13 reverse primers for TCR Jbeta segments. Here the immuneACCESS table is served through TCRdb, limited to in-frame sequences with V and J called. Missing clones are a known gap in these copies; in checked studies unresolved V genes cover under half, and the rest lacks a known reason. The sample contains roughly 180,000 clones, 77% of them found a single time. Around 1.5% of the sample goes to the ten largest clones. The sample consisted of PBMCs. Receptors originate from a woman in her 30s in good health and CMV-seropositive.

The chain employs TRBV28 and TRBJ1-1; perhaps TRBD1 as D (6 bases). This CDR3 has 15 amino acids. Between the trimmed V and J ends, which lost 5 bases and 4 bases, there was a span of 17 bases. Germline-derived CDR1 and CDR2 are MDHEN and SYDVKM. The CDR3 coding sequence is TGTGCCAGCAGTGAGGGGGAAGAAAAAGGCACTGAAGCTTTCTTT. Its protein product is CASSEGEEKGTEAFF.

V and J are TRBV30 and TRBJ2-1; 10 bases map to TRBD1. Germline CDR1 GTSNPN, CDR2 SVGIG (reference sequence). The CDR3 has 13 amino acids. V shed 4 bases and J 6 bases; nucleotides not matched to a gene: 3. The CDR3 loop is CAWTDRGSNEQFF. The CDR3 DNA reads TGTGCCTGGACGGACAGGGGGAGCAATGAGCAGTTCTTC.

The chain joins TRBV28 to TRBJ1-5; D unresolved. The CDR3 spans 13 residues. Trimming shortened V by 6 bases and J by 0 bases, and 6 bases separated the two germline ends. In germline, CDR1 is MDHEN, CDR2 SYDVKM. DNA for the CDR3: TGTGCCAGCAGGGCCGATAGCAATCAGCCCCAGCATTTT. It encodes CASRADSNQPQHF.

The genes are TRBV7-6 and TRBJ2-5; 8 bases are shared with TRBD2. Germline V gene data show CDR1 as SGHVS and CDR2 as FNYEAQ. The trim removed 0 bases at V and 2 bases at J, leaving 2 bases unmatched. The CDR3 covers 15 residues. The DNA for the CDR3 is TGTGCCAGCAGCTTAGCACTAGCGGTACAAGAGACCCAGTACTTC. Translated, it gives CASSLALAVQETQYF.

The J gene is TRBJ2-3, the V gene TRBV10-3; 7 bases are shared with TRBD2. CDR3 size: 16 residues. Trimming took 4 bases from V and 4 from J; bases not matched to a gene: 11. CDR1 and CDR2 from the germline V gene are ENHRY and SYGVKD. The CDR3 DNA reads as TGTGCCATCAGTGTCGGGGGGAGGGCCATCCCAGATACGCAGTATTTT. This translates into CAISVGGRAIPDTQYF.

The gene calls are TRBV10-3 and TRBJ2-7, with 8 nucleotides matching TRBD1. The CDR3 totals 13 residues. The germline gives CDR1 ENHRY, CDR2 SYGVKD. J was trimmed by 7 bases and V by 3 bases; bases with no gene match: 5. The CDR3 spells CAISDQGAREQYF. The CDR3 DNA sequence: TGTGCCATCAGTGACCAGGGGGCGCGGGAGCAGTACTTC.

The V and J genes are TRBV7-9 and TRBJ1-2; 9 bases align to TRBD1. Germline values: CDR1 SEHNR, CDR2 FQNEAQ (reference sequence). The CDR3 runs 16 residues. V shed 1 base, J shed 4 bases, and the junction held 7 bases outside the gene matches. The CDR3: CASSLVAGTGSYGYTF. As DNA, the CDR3 is TGTGCCAGCAGCTTAGTCGCCGGGACAGGGAGCTATGGCTACACCTTC. Full variable domain (outside the CDR3, taken from reference TRBV7-9 and TRBJ1-2): DTGVSQNPRHKITKRGQNVTFRCDPISEHNRLYWYRQTLGQGPEFLTYFQNEAQLEKSRLLSDRFSAERPKGSFSTLEIQRTEQGDSAMYLCASSLVAGTGSYGYTFGSGTRLTVV.

The V and J genes are TRBV19 and TRBJ2-1, with D hard to call. V was trimmed by 11 bases and J by 3 bases, leaving 17 bases between them. CDR1 is LNHDA, CDR2 SQIVND, per germline (reference sequence). The CDR3 is made up of 14 amino acids. CDR3 DNA sequence: TGTGCCGCACCGCCCATGGTCGGCTACAATGAGCAGTTCTTC. This sequence encodes CAAPPMVGYNEQFF.

V gene TRBV28 combines with J gene TRBJ1-3; 7 bases align to TRBD1. After removal of 4 bases from V and 0 bases from J, the junction contained 6 bases not matched to a gene. Germline V gene data show CDR1 as MDHEN and CDR2 as SYDVKM. The CDR3 is 16 amino acids. CDR3 residues: CASSSSGQISGNTIYF. The DNA of the CDR3 is TGTGCCAGCAGTTCCTCGGGACAGATCTCTGGAAACACCATATATTTT.

The chain is built from TRBV6-1 and TRBJ2-1, with D possibly being TRBD1 (6 bases). Germline V gene data show CDR1 as MNHNS and CDR2 as SASEGT. V lost 7 bases and J 3 bases, leaving 10 bases between the germline ends. This CDR3 has 13 residues. CDR3 sequence reads: CASKSRGYNEQFF. The CDR3 DNA follows: TGTGCCAGCAAGTCCAGGGGCTACAATGAGCAGTTCTTC.

The rearrangement uses TRBV19 and TRBJ2-3, with a possible D match to TRBD2 (6 bases). CDR3 length equals 15 residues. In germline, CDR1 is LNHDA, CDR2 SQIVND (reference sequence). V lost 3 bases to trimming and J lost 1 base, with 11 bases between them. The CDR3 coding sequence is TGTGCCAGTAGTATTGAAGCGGGCCGCACAGATACGCAGTATTTT. Its translation: CASSIEAGRTDTQYF.

The chain uses TRBV19 and TRBJ2-5; TRBD2 matches 13 bases. This CDR3 has 16 residues. The germline V gene encodes CDR1 LNHDA and CDR2 SQIVND (reference sequence). Trimming took 5 bases from V and 4 from J; bases not matched to a gene: 7. CDR3: CASSRTSGRGGETQYF. The CDR3 DNA sequence: TGTGCCAGTAGTCGGACTAGCGGGAGAGGGGGAGAGACCCAGTACTTC.

This clone has just a few counts. This rearrangement joins TRBV5-5 to TRBJ2-1; 14 bases agree with TRBD2. Germline loops: CDR1 SGHKS, CDR2 YYEKEE (reference sequence). The CDR3 spans 15 residues. J was trimmed by 6 bases and V by 4 bases; bases with no gene match: 3. The CDR3 coding sequence is TGTGCCAGCAGCCGTGGGACTAGCGGGAGCAATGAGCAGTTCTTC. Its protein is CASSRGTSGSNEQFF.

Concerning this clone itself: Additional DNA sequences in this sample encode the identical CDR3. The chain couples TRBV6-1 to TRBJ2-6, with D maybe TRBD1 (6 bases). V lost 2 bases and J lost 1, with 6 bases in between. Germline CDR1 is MNHNS and CDR2 is SASEGT. The CDR3 consists of 15 residues. The CDR3 region is CASSEQGSGANVLTF. In nucleotides, the CDR3 is TGTGCCAGCAGTGAACAGGGGTCTGGGGCCAACGTCCTGACTTTC.

This chain's CDR3 is CASSELRGNSEQFF. The CDR3 bases are TGTGCCAGCAGTGAGTTGCGCGGGAACAGTGAGCAGTTCTTC. The chain combines TRBV6-1 with TRBJ2-1; TRBD2 might be the D (6 bases). Germline V gene lookup returns CDR1 MNHNS and CDR2 SASEGT. The CDR3 spans 14 residues. Trimming stripped 3 bases from V and 9 bases from J, with 15 bases between.

This clone was picked up one time. The chain combines TRBV6-1 with TRBJ2-7; 10 bases line up with TRBD2. Trimming removed 8 bases from V and 4 bases from J; junction bases left unmatched: 5. This CDR3 region has 13 residues. Germline loops: CDR1 MNHNS, CDR2 SASEGT. The CDR3 DNA sequence: TGTGCCAGCGGACTAGCGGTAGGGTACGAGCAGTACTTC. It translates to CASGLAVGYEQYF.

Concerning this clone: Other DNA sequences from this sample encode an identical CDR3 as well. This CDR3 is CASSSSGEQYF. The CDR3 DNA sequence: TGTGCCAGCAGTTCTAGCGGCGAGCAGTACTTC. The chain carries TRBV11-3 and TRBJ2-7, with 7 bases matching TRBD2. Trimming removed 6 bases from V and 6 bases from J; junction bases left unmatched: 2. The germline CDR1 and CDR2 sequences are SGHNT and YENEEA. There are 11 residues in the CDR3.

The chain has TRBV9 and TRBJ2-5, with D uncertain. The CDR3 spans 15 residues. The germline V gene has CDR1 SGDLS and CDR2 YYNGEE. With 10 bases removed from V and 4 bases from J, the gap between germline ends came to 23 bases. The CDR3, as DNA: TGTGCCTCCCACCGAGGCTCGTCCCTGCCAGAGACCCAGTACTTC. Amino acids: CASHRGSSLPETQYF.